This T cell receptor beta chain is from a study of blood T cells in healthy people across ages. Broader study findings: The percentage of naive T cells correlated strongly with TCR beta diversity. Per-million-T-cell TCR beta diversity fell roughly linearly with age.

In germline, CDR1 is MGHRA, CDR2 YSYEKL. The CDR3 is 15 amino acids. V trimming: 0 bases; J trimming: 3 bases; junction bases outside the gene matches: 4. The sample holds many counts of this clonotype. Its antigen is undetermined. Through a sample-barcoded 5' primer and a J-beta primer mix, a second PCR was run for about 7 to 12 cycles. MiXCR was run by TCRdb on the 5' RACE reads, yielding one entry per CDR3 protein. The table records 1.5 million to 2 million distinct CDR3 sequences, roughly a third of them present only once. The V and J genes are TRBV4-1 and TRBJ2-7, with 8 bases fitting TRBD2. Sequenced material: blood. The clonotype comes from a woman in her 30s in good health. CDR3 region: CASSQDRGTSYEQYF. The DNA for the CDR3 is TGCGCCAGCAGCCAAGATCGTGGGACTAGCTACGAGCAGTACTTC.